One and the same sample provided the 24 T cell receptor beta chains below, sequenced in a study of T cells in women clearing cervical HPV infection. The assay was immunoSEQ multiplex PCR, and TCRdb's table has in-frame clones only and misses some. In total, the table holds 25,000 to 30,000 clones. The sample consisted of blood buffy coat. The receptors shown here come from a woman aged 18 to 69 with a cervical HPV16 infection that either progressed to CIN3+ or cleared (not recorded which).

Note on this clone: The read ends 3 residues early relative to the CDR3; the germline J gene fills the gap. The chain joins TRBV7-6 to TRBJ2-2, with a weak D call TRBD1 (5 bases). The V gene's germline CDR1 is SGHVS and CDR2 FNYEAQ. This CDR3 region has 15 residues. Incomplete CDR3 DNA: TGTGCCAGCAGAGCAACAGGCGCAACTAATGAAAAG. Protein sequence: CASRATGATNEK. The whole CDR3 sequence reads CASRATGATNEKLFF.

With respect to this clone: The read terminates 3 residues ahead of where the CDR3 ends, so the germline J gene completes it. This chain joins TRBV5-4 and TRBJ1-1; D unclear. Per the germline V gene, CDR1 is SGHNT and CDR2 is YYREEE (reference sequence). The CDR3 covers 13 residues. V was shortened by 2 bases and J by 1 base, with 6 bases between the two germline ends. The DNA read from the CDR3 is TGTGCCAGCAGCTTTAATCCGAACACTGAA. This gives the protein CASSFNPNTE. The full CDR3 protein is CASSFNPNTEAFF.

A word on this clone: Read sequence stops 3 residues before the CDR3 end, and the germline J gene provides the missing end. The rearrangement links TRBV11-1 to TRBJ1-4; the D is unclear. The CDR3 loop spans 14 amino acids. Per germline, CDR1 SGHAT and CDR2 FQDESV (reference sequence). Here the CDR3 reads CASSLFSYNSPLFF. The part of the CDR3 DNA that was read is TGTGCCAGCAGCCTGTTCTCCTATAATTCACCA. Full variable domain (missing parts from reference TRBV11-1 and TRBJ1-4): EAEVAQSPRYKITEKSQAVAFWCDPISGHATLYWYRQILGQGPELLVQFQDESVVDDSQLPKDRFSAERLKGVDSTLKIQPAELGDSAMYLCASSLFSYNSPLFFGSGTQLSVL.

Details on this clone: The read comes to an end 3 residues before the CDR3 does, leaving the germline J gene to fill in the end. This chain joins TRBV6-8 and TRBJ1-2, with 12 bases identical to TRBD1. This CDR3 spans 14 amino acids. V gave up 9 bases and J gave up 6 bases; unmatched junction bases: 8. Germline CDR1 reads MNHGY; CDR2 reads SAAAGT. CDR3 DNA (partial): TGTGCCAGTTCCGGGACAGGGGGCCAAGATGGC. Protein: CASSGTGGQDG. Given in full, the CDR3 is CASSGTGGQDGYTF.

As for this clone: The CDR3 goes on 3 residues after the read ends, and that part is filled in from the germline J gene. The chain combines TRBV6-2 or TRBV6-3 with TRBJ2-1; D perhaps matches TRBD2 (7 bases). Trimming took off 1 base at V and 8 bases at J, with 15 bases between the two ends. This CDR3 is built from 15 residues. Germline CDR1 MNHEY, CDR2 SVGEGT. The CDR3 spells CASSYLLGGDDEQFF. The DNA read from the CDR3 is TGTGCCAGCAGTTACTTGCTAGGGGGGGATGATGAG.

About this clone itself: The sequence runs out 3 residues before the end of the CDR3; the remainder is reconstructed from the germline J gene. The rearrangement links TRBV5-6 to TRBJ1-2, with 8 bases lining up with TRBD1. Germline values: CDR1 SGHDT, CDR2 YYEEEE. With V trimmed by 3 bases and J by 3 bases, 4 bases remained unmatched. CDR3 length: 14 amino acids. The part of the CDR3 DNA that was read is TGTGCCAGCAGCTGGGACAGGACCGACTATGGC. It is translated as CASSWDRTDYG. The whole CDR3 protein reads CASSWDRTDYGYTF.

A word on this clone: The DNA ends 3 residues before the CDR3 does, and the rest of the CDR3 is filled in from the germline J gene. The chain recombines TRBV7-9 with TRBJ2-2; a possible D gene is TRBD1 (5 bases). The length of the CDR3 is 15 residues. Germline CDR1 SEHNR, CDR2 FQNEAQ (reference sequence). V was shortened by 4 bases and J by 5 bases, with 14 bases between the two germline ends. CDR3 DNA, as far as it was read: TGTGCCAGCAGCTGGAAAGGGGTTTCGACCGGGGAG. Amino acid sequence: CASSWKGVSTGE. The whole CDR3 protein reads CASSWKGVSTGELFF.

Of note for this clone: From the germline J gene comes the end of the CDR3, since the read stops 3 residues before it. The V call is TRBV7-2, the J call TRBJ2-5; 7 bases match TRBD2. J lost 5 bases, V lost 5 bases, and 8 bases had no gene match. The CDR3 consists of 14 residues. Germline values: CDR1 SGHTA, CDR2 FQGNSA. The CDR3 is CASSISGGSETQYF. The part of the CDR3 DNA that was read is TGTGCCAGCAGCATCTCCGGGGGGTCGGAGACC.

On this clone itself: The read ends 3 residues early relative to the CDR3; the germline J gene fills the gap. V and J are TRBV12-5 and TRBJ1-5; D not resolved. This CDR3 spans 11 amino acids. Per germline, CDR1 LGHNT and CDR2 FRNRAP. The V end lost 7 bases, the J end lost 3 bases, and 4 bases lay between the germline ends. The CDR3 loop is CASASNQPQHF. CDR3 bases read: TGTGCTAGTGCCTCCAATCAGCCC.

On this clone itself: The read finishes 3 residues shy of the CDR3 end, and the germline J gene is used to complete it. The chain uses TRBV6-1 and TRBJ1-5; D is possibly TRBD1 (6 bases). Germline V gene sequence: CDR1 MNHNS, CDR2 SASEGT. V gave up 4 bases and J gave up 1 base, with 8 bases separating them. The CDR3 is 14 amino acids. The chain's CDR3 is CASSGQVSNQPQHF. CDR3 DNA, as far as it was read: TGTGCCAGCAGTGGACAGGTCAGCAATCAGCCC.

Note on this clone: The read ends 3 residues early relative to the CDR3; the germline J gene fills the gap. The V gene is TRBV18, the J gene TRBJ1-1; perhaps TRBD1 as D (6 bases). Trimming stripped 3 bases from V and 6 bases from J, with 17 bases between. CDR1 and CDR2 from the germline V gene are KGHSH and LQKENI. The CDR3 covers 15 residues. The sequenced CDR3 bases are TGTGCCAGCTCACCCCCCGGGACACCCCGGGCTGAA. This gives the protein CASSPPGTPRAE. The CDR3 as a whole reads CASSPPGTPRAEAFF.

To note about this clone: At one boundary the junction diverges from the germline segment, which might be a read error. The CDR3 reads CASSQDRVSSYEQYF. The CDR3 bases that were read are TGCGCCAGCAGCCAAGATCGGGTTAGCTCCTACGAG. The V gene is TRBV4-2, the J gene TRBJ2-7; no firm D call. The read ends 3 residues before the CDR3 terminus; that terminus is restored from the germline J gene. Germline assignment: CDR1 LGHNA and CDR2 YNFKEQ. CDR3 length equals 15 residues.

For this clone: Read coverage stops 3 residues before the CDR3 terminus; the germline J gene supplies the remainder. This chain uses TRBV2 with TRBJ2-1; 9 bases fit TRBD2. Germline lookup yields CDR1 SNHLY and CDR2 FYNNEI. This CDR3 spans 17 amino acids. With 8 bases clipped from V and 0 bases from J, the junction kept 11 bases outside the gene matches. The CDR3 loop reads CASGGERGASSYNEQFF. The CDR3 DNA, read in part, is TGTGCCAGCGGTGGAGAGCGGGGGGCTAGCTCCTACAATGAG.

This clone is labeled medium-sized based on frequency. The CDR3 end falls 3 residues outside the read, so it is completed with the germline J gene. The chain employs TRBV30 and TRBJ1-6, with 11 bases lining up with TRBD1. Unmatched junction bases numbered 2, after V lost 0 bases and J lost 10 bases. The germline gives CDR1 GTSNPN, CDR2 SVGIG (reference sequence). The CDR3 runs to 14 residues. The CDR3: CAWSVGTGGSPLHF. CDR3 DNA, as far as it was read: TGTGCCTGGAGTGTCGGGACAGGGGGATCACCC.

The sequenced part of the CDR3 DNA is TGTGCCAGCTCACCAAAACAGGGAGCCTACGAC. Its translation is CASSPKQGAYD. The CDR3, in full, reads CASSPKQGAYDYTF. The V gene is TRBV18, the J gene TRBJ1-2, with D possibly being TRBD1 (6 bases). The read falls 3 residues short of the CDR3 end, and the missing part is taken from the germline J gene. CDR1 is KGHSH and CDR2 is LQKENI in the germline V gene. The CDR3 has 14 amino acids.

Concerning this clone: From the germline J gene comes the end of the CDR3, since the read stops 3 residues before it. The gene calls are TRBV19 and TRBJ1-6, with 9 bases matching TRBD1. There are 15 residues in the CDR3. In germline, CDR1 is LNHDA, CDR2 SQIVND (reference sequence). V lost 3 bases, J lost 8 bases, and 5 bases stayed unmatched. CDR3 DNA, as far as it was read: TGTGCCAGTAGTATGGCACAGGGGGCAGATTCACCC. Translated: CASSMAQGADSP. The whole CDR3 is CASSMAQGADSPLHF.

Details on this clone: The CDR3 goes on 3 residues after the read ends, and that part is filled in from the germline J gene. This chain links TRBV5-6 with TRBJ1-2, with 8 bases lining up with TRBD1. Per germline, CDR1 SGHDT and CDR2 YYEEEE. The CDR3 consists of 15 residues. The CDR3 reads CASSLGQGALWSYTF. The sequenced CDR3 bases are TGTGCCAGCAGCTTGGGGCAGGGGGCCCTTTGGAGC.

Details on this clone: Coverage ceases 3 residues before the CDR3 finishes, and the germline J gene fills in the end. The chain recombines TRBV27 with TRBJ2-7; weak D call: TRBD2 (7 bases). The germline V gene has CDR1 MNHEY and CDR2 SMNVEV (reference sequence). Trimming left V 3 bases short and J 4 bases short, with 13 bases between. CDR3 length: 14 amino acids. The CDR3 protein is CASSFRGARYEQYF. Partial CDR3 DNA: TGTGCCAGCAGTTTTCGGGGGGCTCGGTACGAG.

With regard to this clone: Sequencing ends 3 residues short of the CDR3 end; the germline J gene provides the rest. The chain uses TRBV10-3 and TRBJ1-2, with D possibly being TRBD1 (5 bases). V was shortened by 3 bases and J by 4 bases, with 15 bases between the two germline ends. This CDR3 comprises 15 residues. Per germline, CDR1 ENHRY and CDR2 SYGVKD. The CDR3 reads CAISDSGGPGYGYTF. CDR3 bases read: TGTGCCATCAGTGACTCCGGGGGACCCGGCTATGGC.

Comments on this clone: The read ends 3 residues before the CDR3 terminus; that terminus is restored from the germline J gene. The rearrangement joins TRBV20-1 to TRBJ2-5, with D tentatively TRBD1 (6 bases). Trimming stripped 5 bases from V and 5 bases from J, with 15 bases between. Germline assignment: CDR1 DFQATT and CDR2 SNEGSKA (reference sequence). The CDR3 sequence is 13 residues long. The part of the CDR3 DNA that was read is TGCAGTGCTTTTACCCGCCAGGGGGAGACC. As protein: CSAFTRQGET. The full CDR3 sequence reads CSAFTRQGETQYF.

Comment on this clone: The CDR3 goes on 3 residues after the read ends, and that part is filled in from the germline J gene. V and J are TRBV7-2 and TRBJ2-5, with 9 bases identical to TRBD2. The V gene end was trimmed by 0 bases and the J gene end by 3 bases; junction bases not matched to a gene: 11. CDR3 length equals 18 residues. The germline gives CDR1 SGHTA, CDR2 FQGNSA. Incomplete CDR3 DNA: TGTGCCAGCAGCTTAGCGCTATTTTGGCGGGGGGGGAAAGAGACC. It yields the protein CASSLALFWRGGKET. Given in full, the CDR3 is CASSLALFWRGGKETQYF.

Notes on this clone: One end of the junction fails to match germline, which may point to a read error. The read finishes 3 residues shy of the CDR3 end, and the germline J gene is used to complete it. The J gene is TRBJ2-2, the V gene TRBV4-2, with D perhaps matching TRBD2 (7 bases). This CDR3 region has 17 residues. Germline CDR1 is LGHNA and CDR2 is YNFKEQ. This CDR3 reads CASSQGGGTRFGSPLFF. CDR3 bases read: TGCGCCAGCAGCCAAGGGGGGGGGACTCGGTTTGGTTCACCG.

In regard to this clone: The read terminates 3 residues before the CDR3 end, so the remaining end is supplied by the germline J gene. V is TRBV9 and J is TRBJ2-1, with TRBD1 matching over 10 bases. Per the germline V gene, CDR1 is SGDLS and CDR2 is YYNGEE. V shed 0 bases and J 5 bases; nucleotides not matched to a gene: 2. The CDR3 totals 15 residues. Partial CDR3 DNA: TGTGCCAGCAGCGTAGAGGGGACAGGGGACAATGAG. Translated: CASSVEGTGDNE. Given in full, the CDR3 is CASSVEGTGDNEQFF.

This clone counts as medium-sized by frequency. The CDR3 end falls 3 residues outside the read, so it is completed with the germline J gene. The rearrangement links TRBV5-4 to TRBJ2-3; possible D gene TRBD2, 5 bases. CDR3 length: 14 amino acids. Trimming shortened V by 1 base and J by 5 bases, and 11 bases separated the two germline ends. Germline lookup yields CDR1 SGHNT and CDR2 YYREEE (reference sequence). CDR3 loop: CASSLYSRGDTQYF. The part of the CDR3 DNA that was read is TGTGCCAGCAGCTTGTATTCCCGGGGAGATACG. Looking up the rest from reference TRBV5-4 and TRBJ2-3 gives the full variable domain: ETGVTQSPTHLIKTRGQQVTLRCSSQSGHNTVSWYQQALGQGPQFIFQYYREEENGRGNFPPRFSGLQFPNYSSELNVNALELDDSALYLCASSLYSRGDTQYFGPGTRLTVL.